This T cell receptor (beta chain) is drawn from a study of blood T cell repertoires in COVID-19. Study-wide background: From the United States, Italy and Spain came samples of acute and convalescent COVID-19. Nucleic acid was either cDNA or gDNA, and it came from T cells, B-cell-depleted T cells, or PBMCs.

During active infection, Seattle patients enrolled and were then monitored through disease. In the original analysis: Amplification of reference gene primers was used by the study to estimate nucleated cell counts. The table came from immunoSEQ multiplex PCR; TCRdb's copy has only in-frame clones and leaves some out. The V and J calls and clone size were taken over from that table, and D and trimming were inferred from the DNA. The sample has about 230,000 clones; 65% to 90% are singletons. This clonotype was obtained from a man aged 50-59 years with COVID-19, enrolled during active disease. Input material: peripheral blood.

The CDR3 reads CASSLIAGGTDTQYF. Here the CDR3 DNA reads TGTGCCAGCAGCTTGATAGCGGGAGGCACAGATACGCAGTATTTT. The chain is built from TRBV5-5 and TRBJ2-3; the match to TRBD2 covers 9 bases. This CDR3 is 15 amino acids long. The V gene's germline CDR1 is SGHKS and CDR2 YYEKEE (reference sequence). The V segment lost 1 base and the J segment 1 base; nucleotides outside the gene matches: 1. Supplemented by reference TRBV5-5 and TRBJ2-3, the full variable domain reads DAGVTQSPTHLIKTRGQQVTLRCSPISGHKSVSWYQQVLGQGPQFIFQYYEKEERGRGNFPDRFSARQFPNYSSELNVNALLLGDSALYLCASSLIAGGTDTQYFGPGTRLTVL.